The sequence of this T cell receptor (beta chain) was determined in a study of blood T cells in healthy people across ages. Trimming removed 6 bases from V and 4 bases from J, with 9 bases in between. This CDR3 is built from 12 residues. This clonotype was seen ten or more times. Alongside a J-beta primer mix, a sample-barcoded 5' primer served in a second PCR lasting about 6 to 12 cycles. TCRdb reanalysed the 5' RACE reads using MiXCR and keeps one entry per CDR3 protein. The sample lists approximately 810,000 distinct CDR3 sequences; roughly 34% were seen once. The specimen was blood. The TCR comes from a young man in good health. The chain employs TRBV12-3 or TRBV12-4 and TRBJ1-2; D is ambiguous. CDR3 protein: CASSPTLYGYTF. CDR3 DNA: TGTGCCAGCAGCCCTACTCTCTATGGCTACACCTTC.